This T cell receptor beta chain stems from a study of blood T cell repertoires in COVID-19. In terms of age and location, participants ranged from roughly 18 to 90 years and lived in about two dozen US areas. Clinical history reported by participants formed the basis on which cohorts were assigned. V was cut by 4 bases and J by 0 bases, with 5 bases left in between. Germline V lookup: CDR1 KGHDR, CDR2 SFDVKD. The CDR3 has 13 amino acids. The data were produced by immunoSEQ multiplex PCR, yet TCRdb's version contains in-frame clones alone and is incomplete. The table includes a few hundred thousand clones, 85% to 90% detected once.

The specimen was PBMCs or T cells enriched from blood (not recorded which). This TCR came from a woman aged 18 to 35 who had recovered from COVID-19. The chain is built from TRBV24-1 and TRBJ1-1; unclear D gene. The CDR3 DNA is TGTGCCACCAGTGAGTCAGTGAACACTGAAGCTTTCTTT. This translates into CATSESVNTEAFF.